One and the same sample provided the 26 T cell receptor beta chains below, sequenced in a study of CD8 T cells in ankylosing spondylitis. TCRdb recomputed calls from the 5' RACE reads with MiXCR, one row per CDR3 protein. This table holds more than 150,000 distinct CDR3 sequences, under 15% found once. What was sequenced was blood, either unsorted or a sorted T cell fraction (not recorded which). Source of these receptors: a female donor with ankylosing spondylitis or in good health (not recorded which).

In this sample, this clonotype turned up many times. The genes are TRBV5-1 and TRBJ1-1; possibly TRBD1 for D (5 bases). Germline assignment: CDR1 SGHRS and CDR2 YFSETQ. V shed 3 bases and J shed 2 bases, with 11 bases lying between them. The CDR3 extends over 14 amino acids. CDR3 nucleotides: TGCGCCAGCAGCTCGGACATCACTAACACTGAAGCTTTCTTT. Translating it yields CASSSDITNTEAFF.

This clonotype occurred many times. V usage is TRBV27 and J usage is TRBJ1-1; 7 bases agree with TRBD1. This CDR3 has 15 residues. The V gene end was trimmed by 4 bases and the J gene end by 6 bases; junction bases not matched to a gene: 11. CDR1 is MNHEY, CDR2 SMNVEV, per germline (reference sequence). CDR3 sequence reads: CASSSSYGTAPEAFF. DNA for the CDR3: TGTGCCAGCAGTTCCTCCTACGGGACAGCCCCTGAAGCTTTCTTT.

This clonotype appeared many times. This chain links TRBV7-4 with TRBJ2-1; 15 bases line up with TRBD2. CDR3 size: 23 residues. CDR1 is SGHVT, CDR2 SQSDAQ, per germline. Unmatched junction bases numbered 23, after V lost 5 bases and J lost 3 bases. CDR3 sequence reads: CASSGDSLGTSGRTTLYYNEQFF. The CDR3 nucleotides read TGTGCCAGCAGCGGGGACAGCCTTGGGACTAGCGGGAGGACCACGCTCTACTACAATGAGCAGTTCTTC.

This clonotype has at least ten counts. J is TRBJ1-2 and V is TRBV12-3 or TRBV12-4; 7 bases agree with TRBD1. V gave up 6 bases and J gave up 10 bases; unmatched junction bases: 5. The CDR3 extends over 11 amino acids. The CDR3 bases are TGTGCCAGCAGCCTGGGACAGTCCTACACCTTC. Amino acid sequence: CASSLGQSYTF.

The table lists this clonotype with many counts. The chain employs TRBV24-1 and TRBJ2-2; no reliable D call. The germline V gene has CDR1 KGHDR and CDR2 SFDVKD. The V and J ends lost 4 bases and 6 bases respectively, with 8 bases between them. The CDR3 has 13 residues. The CDR3 spells CATSERQPGELFF. In DNA, the CDR3 is TGTGCCACCAGTGAGCGACAACCCGGGGAGCTGTTTTTT.

The rearrangement links TRBV7-2 to TRBJ1-4; D perhaps matches TRBD1 (5 bases). Trimming removed 3 bases from V and 5 bases from J, with 16 bases in between. The germline V gene encodes CDR1 SGHTA and CDR2 FQGNSA. The CDR3 runs 16 residues. CDR3 nucleotides: TGTGCCAGCAGCTTCAACCAAGCGGGACCCAATGAAAAACTGTTTTTT. Residues: CASSFNQAGPNEKLFF.

This sequence joins TRBV4-2 and TRBJ2-1; D is unclear. Germline CDR1 and CDR2: LGHNA and YNFKEQ. The CDR3 totals 13 residues. V was pared by 5 bases and J by 5 bases, with 10 bases between. Written as DNA, the CDR3 is TGTGCCAGCAGCGCCGGGCCCCACAATGAGCAGTTCTTC. It translates to CASSAGPHNEQFF.

A note on this clonotype: Relative to the germline gene, one junction end is altered; a read error may explain this. This sequence joins TRBV7-9 and TRBJ2-2; D not certain. The CDR3 extends over 15 amino acids. Germline CDR1 is SEHNR and CDR2 is FQNEAQ (reference sequence). The chain's CDR3 is CAGSNKEQVTGELFF. The CDR3 coding sequence is TGTGCCGGCAGCAACAAGGAGCAGGTTACCGGGGAGCTGTTTTTT.

This clonotype was detected many times. The V gene is TRBV20-1, the J gene TRBJ1-2, with a weak D call TRBD1 (6 bases). This CDR3 spans 13 amino acids. Trimming removed 0 bases from V and 5 bases from J, with 10 bases in between. Per germline, CDR1 DFQATT and CDR2 SNEGSKA (reference sequence). CDR3 amino acids: CSARDQRGYGYTF. The CDR3 DNA is TGCAGTGCTAGAGATCAAAGGGGGTATGGCTACACCTTC.

Ten or more counts support this clonotype. The chain links TRBV7-2 to TRBJ2-5, with TRBD2 matching over 10 bases. Unmatched junction bases numbered 5, after V lost 1 base and J lost 6 bases. Germline CDR1 SGHTA, CDR2 FQGNSA. The CDR3 sequence is 15 residues long. The CDR3 sequence is CASSLGPSGSKTQYF. DNA for the CDR3: TGTGCCAGCAGCTTAGGCCCTAGCGGGAGCAAGACCCAGTACTTC.

At least ten counts were recorded for this clonotype. This chain uses TRBV5-5 with TRBJ1-2; perhaps TRBD1 as D (5 bases). CDR1 SGHKS and CDR2 YYEKEE come from the germline V gene (reference sequence). The CDR3 loop spans 15 amino acids. V shed 7 bases and J shed 2 bases, with 18 bases lying between them. CDR3 DNA: TGTGCCAGCCGACTGATTACAGGATCCAACTATGGCTACACCTTC. It specifies CASRLITGSNYGYTF.

This clonotype was detected a few times. The chain recombines TRBV7-9 with TRBJ2-1, with 10 bases that match TRBD2. After removal of 5 bases from V and 5 bases from J, the junction contained 12 bases not matched to a gene. Germline loops: CDR1 SEHNR, CDR2 FQNEAQ (reference sequence). CDR3 length: 17 amino acids. The CDR3 region has the DNA TGTGCCAGCAGCCTCCCCCTAGCGGGAGATTCTGACAATGAGCAGTTCTTC. Encoded protein: CASSLPLAGDSDNEQFF.

This clonotype was recorded many times. This chain connects TRBV6-2 or TRBV6-3 to TRBJ2-1, with 8 bases identical to TRBD2. Germline-derived CDR1 and CDR2 are MNHEY and SVGEGT. Unmatched junction bases numbered 7, after V lost 2 bases and J lost 7 bases. The CDR3 covers 15 residues. CDR3 region: CASSYGLAGSNEQFF. For the CDR3, the DNA is TGTGCCAGCAGTTACGGTCTAGCGGGCTCTAATGAGCAGTTCTTC.

The CDR3 nucleotides read TGTGCCAGCAGTGCTCATTGGACAGGGTCCTACAGCACAGATACGCAGTATTTT. Encoded protein: CASSAHWTGSYSTDTQYF. V is TRBV9 and J is TRBJ2-3; 8 nucleotides line up with TRBD1. With V trimmed by 5 bases and J by 0 bases, 14 bases remained unmatched. The CDR3 length is 18 residues. Per the germline V gene, CDR1 is SGDLS and CDR2 is YYNGEE.

For this clonotype: Germline and junction disagree at one end, which may indicate a read error. The CDR3 protein is CASSGTSPNTEELFF. In DNA form, the CDR3 reads TGTGCCAGCAGCGGGACTAGCCCGAACACCGAGGAGCTGTTTTTT. The chain uses TRBV2 and TRBJ2-2; 9 bases map to TRBD2. The CDR3 is 15 amino acids. Germline CDR1 SNHLY, CDR2 FYNNEI.

This clonotype was counted between two and nine times. The gene calls are TRBV5-5 and TRBJ2-4; unclear D gene. Deletions cut 5 bases from V and 4 bases from J, with 13 bases between. Germline CDR1 and CDR2: SGHKS and YYEKEE (reference sequence). The CDR3 spans 14 residues. This chain's CDR3 is CASSFDRVKNIQYF. In nucleotides, the CDR3 is TGTGCCAGCAGTTTTGACCGGGTGAAAAACATTCAGTACTTC.

This clonotype was observed many times. The CDR3 protein is CASSLGGVTGANVLTF. CDR3 sequence (DNA): TGTGCCAGCAGTTTAGGGGGGGTGACTGGGGCCAACGTCCTGACTTTC. The gene calls are TRBV28 and TRBJ2-6; 7 positions match TRBD2. Trimming cost V 2 bases and J 2 bases; bases outside gene matches: 3. CDR1 and CDR2 from the germline V gene are MDHEN and SYDVKM. The length of the CDR3 is 16 residues.

This chain links TRBV20-1 with TRBJ2-3; a possible D gene is TRBD1 (6 bases). The V end lost 0 bases, the J end lost 2 bases, and 12 bases lay between the germline ends. Germline V gene sequence: CDR1 DFQATT, CDR2 SNEGSKA (reference sequence). This CDR3 has 15 residues. CDR3 DNA: TGCAGTGCTAGAGATCGAACAGGGACCACAGATACGCAGTATTTT. This encodes CSARDRTGTTDTQYF.

This clonotype was detected a few times. The rearrangement joins TRBV15 to TRBJ2-7; D is perhaps TRBD1 (6 bases). CDR3 length: 14 amino acids. CDR1 is LNHNV, CDR2 YYDKDF, per germline (reference sequence). Trimming stripped 5 bases from V and 0 bases from J, with 11 bases between. The CDR3 loop reads CATSGQRFSYEQYF. The CDR3 bases are TGTGCCACCAGCGGACAGCGGTTCTCCTACGAGCAGTACTTC.

As to this clonotype: Possible read error: a much larger clone is one base away. This chain connects TRBV7-2 to TRBJ2-1; D perhaps matches TRBD2 (6 bases). Trimming stripped 6 bases from V and 9 bases from J, with 18 bases between. Germline CDR1 is SGHTA and CDR2 is FQGNSA. This CDR3 contains 14 residues. CDR3 sequence reads: CASRKGASVGEQFF. In DNA form, the CDR3 reads TGTGCCAGCAGAAAAGGGGCTAGCGTCGGTGAGCAGTTCTTC.

This clonotype was counted many times. The V call is TRBV20-1, the J call TRBJ2-3; no clear D. The CDR3 contains 15 residues. The ends were cut back, 0 bases at V and 1 base at J, with 11 bases in the middle. Germline lookup yields CDR1 DFQATT and CDR2 SNEGSKA (reference sequence). In nucleotides, the CDR3 is TGCAGTGCTAGAGACCCCTCTTCGGGCACAGATACGCAGTATTTT. Its protein is CSARDPSSGTDTQYF.

The chain links TRBV20-1 to TRBJ1-6, with unresolved D. Germline CDR1 reads DFQATT; CDR2 reads SNEGSKA (reference sequence). V was cut by 0 bases and J by 7 bases, with 4 bases left in between. The CDR3 consists of 12 residues. The CDR3 here is CSARDPNSPLHF. In DNA form, the CDR3 reads TGCAGTGCTAGAGACCCCAATTCACCCCTCCACTTT.

Only a few counts were recorded for this clonotype. The V and J genes are TRBV5-1 and TRBJ2-5, with TRBD2 matching over 10 bases. The CDR3 sequence is 16 residues long. Germline assignment: CDR1 SGHRS and CDR2 YFSETQ. The V gene end was trimmed by 1 base and the J gene end by 3 bases; junction bases not matched to a gene: 6. The chain's CDR3 is CASSLFPAGGEETQYF. The CDR3 nucleotides read TGCGCCAGCAGCTTGTTTCCAGCGGGAGGGGAAGAGACCCAGTACTTC.

This clonotype was seen many times. The chain employs TRBV24-1 and TRBJ2-2; 9 bases are shared with TRBD1. This CDR3 spans 16 amino acids. V dropped 4 bases and J dropped 6; count of bases not matched to a gene: 8. Germline V gives CDR1 KGHDR, CDR2 SFDVKD. CDR3 protein: CATSDSGTGLAGELFF. The CDR3 coding sequence is TGTGCCACCAGTGACTCCGGGACAGGGTTGGCCGGGGAGCTGTTTTTT.

There are many counts of this clonotype. The chain couples TRBV12-3 or TRBV12-4 to TRBJ1-5, with a weak D call TRBD1 (6 bases). CDR3 length: 14 residues. V gave up 2 bases and J gave up 4 bases, with 9 bases separating them. The CDR3 spells CASSLTGQNQPQHF. The CDR3 bases are TGTGCCAGCAGTTTAACCGGACAGAATCAGCCCCAGCATTTT.

This clonotype was picked up many times. The genes are TRBV2 and TRBJ1-1; 9 bases match TRBD1. The CDR3 covers 13 residues. V shed 7 bases, J shed 5 bases, and the junction held 5 bases outside the gene matches. CDR1 and CDR2 (germline): SNHLY, FYNNEI. The CDR3 nucleotides read TGTGCCAGCATGGGACAGGGCGGGACTGAAGCTTTCTTT. Protein sequence: CASMGQGGTEAFF.